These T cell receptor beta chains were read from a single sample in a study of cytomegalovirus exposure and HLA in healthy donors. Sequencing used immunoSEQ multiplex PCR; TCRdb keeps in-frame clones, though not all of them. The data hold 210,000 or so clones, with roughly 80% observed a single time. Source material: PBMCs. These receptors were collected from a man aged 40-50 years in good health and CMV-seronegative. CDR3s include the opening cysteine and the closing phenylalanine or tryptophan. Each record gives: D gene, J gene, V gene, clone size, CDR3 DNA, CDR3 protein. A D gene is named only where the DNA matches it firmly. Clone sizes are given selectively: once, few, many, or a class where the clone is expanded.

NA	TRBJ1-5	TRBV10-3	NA	TGTGCCATCAGTGAGACAATTAGCAATCAGCCCCAGCATTTT	CAISETISNQPQHF
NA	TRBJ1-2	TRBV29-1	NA	TGCAGCGTTGAGATACGCCCCGGCAGGCAGGGCTACACCTTC	CSVEIRPGRQGYTF
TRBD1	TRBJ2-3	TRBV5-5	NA	TGTGCCAGCAGCCCCCGGGACAGGGGTCCTTGGACAGATACGCAGTATTTT	CASSPRDRGPWTDTQYF
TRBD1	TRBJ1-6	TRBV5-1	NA	TGCGCCAGCAGCTTGGGACAGGGGATCTCCACCGGGTTCCACTTT	CASSLGQGISTGFHF
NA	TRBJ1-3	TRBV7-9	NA	TGTGCCAGCAGCATGCACAAGTCCTCTGGAAACACCATATATTTT	CASSMHKSSGNTIYF
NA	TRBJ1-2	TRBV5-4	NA	TGTGCCAGCAGCCCGGCCGCGGGACTCATAATAACTGGCTACACCTTC	CASSPAAGLIITGYTF
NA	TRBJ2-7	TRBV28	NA	TGTGCCAGCGCTCGGGGGTTGAACTCCTACGAGCAGTACTTC	CASARGLNSYEQYF
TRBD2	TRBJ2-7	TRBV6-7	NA	TGTGCCAGCAGTTACTGCGGGAGCCCAAGCTCCTACGAGCAGTACTTC	CASSYCGSPSSYEQYF
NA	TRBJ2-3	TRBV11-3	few	TGTGCCAGCAGCCCGAGATCTGGAGATACGCAGTATTTT	CASSPRSGDTQYF
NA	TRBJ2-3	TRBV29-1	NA	TGCAGCGTTGACCTAGCGCTCCGCACAGATACGCAGTATTTT	CSVDLALRTDTQYF
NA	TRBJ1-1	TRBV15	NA	TGTGCCACCAGCGCTTCCGGGGGGTTCATGAACACTGAAGCTTTCTTT	CATSASGGFMNTEAFF
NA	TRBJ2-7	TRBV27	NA	TGTGCCAGCAGTTTTATGCCTAGCGACGCCTACGAGCAGTACTTC	CASSFMPSDAYEQYF